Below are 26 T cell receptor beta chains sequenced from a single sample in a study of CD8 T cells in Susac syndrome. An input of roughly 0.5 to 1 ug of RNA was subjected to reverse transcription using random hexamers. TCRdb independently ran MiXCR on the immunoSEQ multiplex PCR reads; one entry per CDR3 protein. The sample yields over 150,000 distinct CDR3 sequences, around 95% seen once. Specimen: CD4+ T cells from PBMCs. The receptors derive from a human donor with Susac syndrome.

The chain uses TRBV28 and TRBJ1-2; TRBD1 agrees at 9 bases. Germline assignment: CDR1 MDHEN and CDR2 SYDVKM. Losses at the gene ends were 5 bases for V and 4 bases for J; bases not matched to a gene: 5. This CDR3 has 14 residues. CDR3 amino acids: CASSHRGRPYGYTF. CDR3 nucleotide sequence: TGTGCCAGCAGTCACAGGGGGCGCCCCTATGGCTACACCTTC.

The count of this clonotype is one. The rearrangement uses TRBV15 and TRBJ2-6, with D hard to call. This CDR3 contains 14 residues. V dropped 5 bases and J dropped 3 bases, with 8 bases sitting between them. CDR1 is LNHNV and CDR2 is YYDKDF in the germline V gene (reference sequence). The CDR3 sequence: CATSSRVGANVLTF. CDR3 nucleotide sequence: TGTGCCACCAGCTCCCGAGTTGGGGCCAACGTCCTGACTTTC. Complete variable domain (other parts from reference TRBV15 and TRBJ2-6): DAMVIQNPRYQVTQFGKPVTLSCSQTLNHNVMYWYQQKSSQAPKLLFHYYDKDFNNEADTPDNFQSRRPNTSFCFLDIRSPGLGDTAMYLCATSSRVGANVLTFGAGSRLTVL.

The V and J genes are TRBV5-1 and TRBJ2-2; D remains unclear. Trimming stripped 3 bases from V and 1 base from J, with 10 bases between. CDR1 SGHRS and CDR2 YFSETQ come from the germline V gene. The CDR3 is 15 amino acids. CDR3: CASSSSAENTGELFF. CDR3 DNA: TGCGCCAGCAGCTCTTCGGCGGAGAACACCGGGGAGCTGTTTTTT.

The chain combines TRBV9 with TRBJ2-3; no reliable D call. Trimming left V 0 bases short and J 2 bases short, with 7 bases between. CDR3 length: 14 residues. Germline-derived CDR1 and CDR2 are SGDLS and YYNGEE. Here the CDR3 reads CASSVGLHTDTQYF. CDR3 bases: TGTGCCAGCAGCGTAGGTCTCCACACAGATACGCAGTATTTT.

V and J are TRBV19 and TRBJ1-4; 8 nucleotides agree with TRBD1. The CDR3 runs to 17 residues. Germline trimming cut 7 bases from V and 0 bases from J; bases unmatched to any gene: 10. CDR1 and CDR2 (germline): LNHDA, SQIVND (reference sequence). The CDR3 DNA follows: TGTGCCAGTACCCCTGGACAGGGTAGAGCAACTAATGAAAAACTGTTTTTT. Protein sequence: CASTPGQGRATNEKLFF. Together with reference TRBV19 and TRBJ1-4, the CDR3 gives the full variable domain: DGGITQSPKYLFRKEGQNVTLSCEQNLNHDAMYWYRQDPGQGLRLIYYSQIVNDFQKGDIAEGYSVSREKKESFPLTVTSAQKNPTAFYLCASTPGQGRATNEKLFFGSGTQLSVL.

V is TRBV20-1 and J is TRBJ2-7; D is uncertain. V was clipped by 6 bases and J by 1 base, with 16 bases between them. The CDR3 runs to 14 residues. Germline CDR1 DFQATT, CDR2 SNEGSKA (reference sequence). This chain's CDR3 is CSAIPPTASYEQYF. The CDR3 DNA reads TGCAGTGCCATCCCACCAACAGCGTCCTACGAGCAGTACTTC.

CDR3 in DNA: TGTGCCAGCAGCCGGGTAACCGGGGAGCTGTTTTTT. It is translated as CASSRVTGELFF. The V call is TRBV9, the J call TRBJ2-2; no clear D gene. The CDR3 is 12 amino acids. Trimming removed 4 bases from V and 5 bases from J, with 6 bases in between. Germline CDR1 SGDLS, CDR2 YYNGEE.

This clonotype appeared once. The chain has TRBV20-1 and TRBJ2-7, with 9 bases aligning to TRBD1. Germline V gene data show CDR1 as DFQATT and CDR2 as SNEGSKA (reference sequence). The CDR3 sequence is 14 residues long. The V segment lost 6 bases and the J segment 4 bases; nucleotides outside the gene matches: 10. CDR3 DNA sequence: TGCAGTGCCCAGCGGGACAGGGTCCTGTACGAGCAGTACTTC. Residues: CSAQRDRVLYEQYF.

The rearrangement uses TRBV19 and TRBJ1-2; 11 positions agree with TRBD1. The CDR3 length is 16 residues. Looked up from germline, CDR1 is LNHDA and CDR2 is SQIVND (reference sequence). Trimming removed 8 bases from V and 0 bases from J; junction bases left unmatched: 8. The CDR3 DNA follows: TGTGCCAGTCGCCGGGACAGGGGGTCCGCTAACTATGGCTACACCTTC. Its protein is CASRRDRGSANYGYTF. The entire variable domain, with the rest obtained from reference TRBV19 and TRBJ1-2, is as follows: DGGITQSPKYLFRKEGQNVTLSCEQNLNHDAMYWYRQDPGQGLRLIYYSQIVNDFQKGDIAEGYSVSREKKESFPLTVTSAQKNPTAFYLCASRRDRGSANYGYTFGSGTRLTVV.

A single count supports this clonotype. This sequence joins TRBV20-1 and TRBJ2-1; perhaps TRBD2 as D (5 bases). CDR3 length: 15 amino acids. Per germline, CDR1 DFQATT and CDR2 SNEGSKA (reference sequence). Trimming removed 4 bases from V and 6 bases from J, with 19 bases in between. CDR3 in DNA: TGCAGTGCTACTGGCGGGCTAGCTAGCAGCAATGAGCAGTTCTTC. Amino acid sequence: CSATGGLASSNEQFF.

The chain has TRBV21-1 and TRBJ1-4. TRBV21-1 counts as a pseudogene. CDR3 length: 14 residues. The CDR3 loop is CASSKGATNEKLFF. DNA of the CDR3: TGTGCCAGCAGCAAAGGAGCAACTAATGAAAAACTGTTTTTT.

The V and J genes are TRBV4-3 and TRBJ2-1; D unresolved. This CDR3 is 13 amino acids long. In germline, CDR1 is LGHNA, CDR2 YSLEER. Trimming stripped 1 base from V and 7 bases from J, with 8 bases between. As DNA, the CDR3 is TGCGCCAGCAGCCAAGTACTACGGAATGAGCAGTTCTTC. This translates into CASSQVLRNEQFF.

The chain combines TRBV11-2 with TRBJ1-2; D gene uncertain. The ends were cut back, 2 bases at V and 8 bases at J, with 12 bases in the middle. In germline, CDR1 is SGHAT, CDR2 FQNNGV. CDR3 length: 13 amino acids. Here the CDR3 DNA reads TGTGCCAGCAGCTTAAGTGGGCCGGGAGGCTACACCTTC. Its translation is CASSLSGPGGYTF.

The CDR3 loop reads CASSRPGQGRTDTQYF. The CDR3 nucleotides read TGTGCCAGCAGCCGCCCGGGACAGGGGAGGACAGATACGCAGTATTTT. The chain uses TRBV28 and TRBJ2-3; 10 bases align to TRBD1. V lost 6 bases, J lost 3 bases, and 9 bases stayed unmatched. The length of the CDR3 is 16 residues. Germline V CDR1 and CDR2: MDHEN, SYDVKM.

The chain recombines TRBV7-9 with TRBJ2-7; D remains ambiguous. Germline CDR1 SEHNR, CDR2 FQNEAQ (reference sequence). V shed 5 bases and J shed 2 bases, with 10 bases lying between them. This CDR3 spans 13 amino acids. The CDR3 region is CASSPGEAYEQYF. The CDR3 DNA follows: TGTGCCAGCAGCCCCGGCGAGGCCTACGAGCAGTACTTC.

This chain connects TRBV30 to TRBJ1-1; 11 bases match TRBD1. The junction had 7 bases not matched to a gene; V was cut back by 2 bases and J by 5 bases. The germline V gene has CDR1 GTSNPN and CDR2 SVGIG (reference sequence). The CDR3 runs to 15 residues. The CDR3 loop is CAWSLAGQGGTEAFF. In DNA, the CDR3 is TGTGCCTGGAGTCTGGCGGGACAGGGGGGGACTGAAGCTTTCTTT.

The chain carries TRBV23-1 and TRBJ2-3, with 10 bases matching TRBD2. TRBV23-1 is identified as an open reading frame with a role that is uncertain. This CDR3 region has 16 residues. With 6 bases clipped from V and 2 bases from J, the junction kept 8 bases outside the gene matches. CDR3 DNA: TGCGCCAGCAGACTCAATAGCGGGAGGCCCACAGATACGCAGTATTTT. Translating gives CASRLNSGRPTDTQYF.

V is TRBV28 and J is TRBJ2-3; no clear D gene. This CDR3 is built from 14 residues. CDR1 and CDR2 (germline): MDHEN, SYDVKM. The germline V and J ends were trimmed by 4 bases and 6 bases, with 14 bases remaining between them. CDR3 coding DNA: TGTGCCAGCAGTTCCCATATCCCTGGCGATACGCAGTATTTT. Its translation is CASSSHIPGDTQYF.

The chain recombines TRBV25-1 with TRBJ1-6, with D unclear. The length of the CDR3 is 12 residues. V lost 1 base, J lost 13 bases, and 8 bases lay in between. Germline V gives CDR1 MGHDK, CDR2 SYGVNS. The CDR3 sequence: CASSESVGPLHF. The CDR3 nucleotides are TGTGCCAGCAGTGAATCGGTTGGGCCCCTCCACTTT.

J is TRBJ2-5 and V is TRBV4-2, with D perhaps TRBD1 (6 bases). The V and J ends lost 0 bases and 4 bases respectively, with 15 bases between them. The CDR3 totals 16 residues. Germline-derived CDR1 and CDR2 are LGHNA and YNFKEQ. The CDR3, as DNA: TGTGCCAGCAGCCAAGATCAGGGGCGAACAGGAGAGACCCAGTACTTC. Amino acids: CASSQDQGRTGETQYF.

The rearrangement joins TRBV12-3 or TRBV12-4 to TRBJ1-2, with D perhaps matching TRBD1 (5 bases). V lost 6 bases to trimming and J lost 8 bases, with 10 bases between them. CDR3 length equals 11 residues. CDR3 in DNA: TGTGCCAGCAGGCGCAGGGCGGGCTACACCTTC. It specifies CASRRRAGYTF.

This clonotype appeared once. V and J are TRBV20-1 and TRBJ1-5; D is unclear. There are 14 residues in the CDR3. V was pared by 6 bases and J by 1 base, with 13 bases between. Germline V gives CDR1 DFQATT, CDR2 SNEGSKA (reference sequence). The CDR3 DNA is TGCAGTGCCCAAGAGGGATGGAGCAATCAGCCCCAGCATTTT. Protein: CSAQEGWSNQPQHF.

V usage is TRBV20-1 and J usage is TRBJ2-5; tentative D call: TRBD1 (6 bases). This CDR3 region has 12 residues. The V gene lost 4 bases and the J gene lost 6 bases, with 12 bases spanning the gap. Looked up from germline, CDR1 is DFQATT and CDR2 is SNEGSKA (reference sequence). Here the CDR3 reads CSATYREKTQYF. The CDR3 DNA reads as TGCAGTGCTACCTACAGGGAAAAGACCCAGTACTTC.

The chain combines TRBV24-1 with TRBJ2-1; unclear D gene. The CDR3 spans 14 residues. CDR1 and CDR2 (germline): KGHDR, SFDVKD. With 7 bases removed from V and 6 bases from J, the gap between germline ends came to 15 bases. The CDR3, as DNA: TGTGCCACCAGCGATCCCCCCGGGTCCAATGAGCAGTTCTTC. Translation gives CATSDPPGSNEQFF.

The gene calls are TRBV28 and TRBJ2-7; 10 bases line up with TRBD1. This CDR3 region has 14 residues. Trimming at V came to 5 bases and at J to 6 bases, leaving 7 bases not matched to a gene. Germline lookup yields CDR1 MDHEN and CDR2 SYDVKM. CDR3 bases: TGTGCCAGCAGTCGTGGGACAGGGGACGGCGAGCAGTACTTC. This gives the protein CASSRGTGDGEQYF.

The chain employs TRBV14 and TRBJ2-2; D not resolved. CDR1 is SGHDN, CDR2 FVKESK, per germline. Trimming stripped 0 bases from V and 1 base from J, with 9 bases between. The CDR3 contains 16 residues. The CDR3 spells CASSQDYAENTGELFF. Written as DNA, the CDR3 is TGTGCCAGCAGCCAAGATTACGCAGAGAACACCGGGGAGCTGTTTTTT.